The source of this T cell receptor (beta chain) is a study of shared clonotypes between healthy human individuals. General study points: Unshared clonotypes carried lower generation probabilities than those common to all four donors.

In regard to this clone: The antigen remains unidentified.

Clones were read by immunoSEQ multiplex PCR, and TCRdb kept only the in-frame ones, dropping some. The sample lists 1.5 million to 2.5 million clones, over 85% occurring once. Naive CD8 cells lacked CD45RO, underwent positive selection for CCR7 and left out terminally differentiated effector memory CD45RA+ cells. The sequenced sample was naive CD8+ T cells sorted from blood. This TCR came from a man younger than 30 in good health.

CDR3 DNA sequence: TGTGCCAGCAGTTTGAGTAGCGGGGCTCTATTGTATTTT. This encodes CASSLSSGALLYF. The V gene is TRBV27, the J gene TRBJ2-3; 8 bases are a match to TRBD2. The CDR3 covers 13 residues. CDR1 is MNHEY, CDR2 SMNVEV, per germline (reference sequence). The V gene end was trimmed by 3 bases and the J gene end by 14 bases; junction bases not matched to a gene: 10.